The rows below give T cell receptor beta chains drawn from one sample of a study of T cell changes during pregnancy in multiple sclerosis. Data came from immunoSEQ multiplex PCR; TCRdb stores just in-frame clones and leaves some out. The data contain approximately 100,000 clones, 91% of them singletons. The material was peripheral blood, obtained before pregnancy. The source of these receptors is a female donor with multiple sclerosis, enrolled in a pregnancy study. Both conserved end residues are part of each CDR3. The D gene is left open where the match is weak. The size of a clone is reported for some rows only, either as once, few or many, or as a class for expanded clones.

d_call	v_call	clone_size	j_call	cdr3_aa	cdr3_nt
-	TRBV10-3	-	TRBJ2-6	CAISAVSGANVLTF	TGTGCCATCAGTGCGGTCTCTGGGGCCAACGTCCTGACTTTC
TRBD1	TRBV5-1	few	TRBJ1-4	CASSSSGTGDKLFF	TGCGCCAGCAGCTCATCCGGGACAGGGGACAAACTGTTTTTT
-	TRBV27	-	TRBJ1-2	CASSYRDGSRPGPYNYGYTF	TGTGCCAGCAGTTACCGGGACGGGAGCCGACCCGGCCCCTATAACTATGGCTACACCTTC
-	TRBV1	-	TRBJ2-5	CTSSHRAPGEEGESQETQYF	TGCACCAGCAGCCACAGAGCCCCTGGTGAAGAGGGGGAAAGCCAAGAGACCCAGTACTTC
-	TRBV29-1	-	TRBJ1-5	CSVAENSNQPQHF	TGCAGCGTTGCGGAGAATAGCAATCAGCCCCAGCATTTT
-	TRBV10-3	-	TRBJ2-5	CAISESRGSETQYF	TGTGCCATCAGTGAGTCTAGAGGGAGTGAGACCCAGTACTTC
TRBD1	TRBV15	-	TRBJ2-2	CATSNRQGRTGELFF	TGTGCCACCAGCAACCGACAGGGAAGGACCGGGGAGCTGTTTTTT
-	TRBV28	-	TRBJ1-4	CASSLGLNNEKLFF	TGTGCCAGCAGTTTAGGACTGAATAATGAAAAACTGTTTTTT
-	TRBV9	-	TRBJ1-1	CASSPSGRADTEAFF	TGTGCCAGCAGCCCCAGTGGCAGGGCGGACACTGAAGCTTTCTTT
-	TRBV19	-	TRBJ2-7	CASSITPGSYEQYF	TGTGCCAGTAGTATAACTCCGGGTTCTTACGAGCAGTACTTC
-	TRBV5-1	-	TRBJ1-2	CASSFGTDANYGYTF	TGCGCCAGCAGCTTCGGTACAGACGCTAACTATGGCTACACCTTC
-	TRBV27	-	TRBJ1-2	CASSRLGAGGYTF	TGTGCCAGCAGTCGCTTAGGGGCCGGTGGCTACACCTTC
TRBD1	TRBV5-1	once	TRBJ1-2	CASSTGTGWSPDGYTF	TGCGCCAGCAGCACCGGGACAGGGTGGTCCCCGGATGGCTACACCTTC
-	TRBV19	-	TRBJ2-5	CASSSHWGEETQYF	TGTGCCAGTAGTAGCCATTGGGGGGAAGAGACCCAGTACTTC
-	TRBV5-1	-	TRBJ2-1	CASSREGEQFF	TGCGCCAGCAGCCGCGAGGGTGAGCAGTTCTTC
TRBD1	TRBV29-1	-	TRBJ2-7	CSARTGGYEQYF	TGCAGCGCCCGGACAGGGGGCTACGAGCAGTACTTC
TRBD2	TRBV2	once	TRBJ2-3	CASMAGAPDTQYF	TGTGCCAGCATGGCGGGAGCCCCTGATACGCAGTATTTT
TRBD2	TRBV27	-	TRBJ2-7	CASSLSLLAGGSTYEQYF	TGTGCCAGCAGTTTATCCCTCCTAGCGGGGGGGTCGACATACGAGCAGTACTTC
TRBD1	TRBV2	-	TRBJ1-4	CASRTDRGGEKLFF	TGTGCCAGCCGGACGGACAGGGGGGGCGAAAAACTGTTTTTT
TRBD1	TRBV15	-	TRBJ1-5	CATSRDLTGGSNQPQHF	TGTGCCACCAGCAGAGATCTGACAGGGGGAAGCAATCAGCCCCAGCATTTT
TRBD2	TRBV9	once	TRBJ2-3	CASSVSTGGLTDTQYF	TGTGCCAGCAGCGTATCTACGGGAGGGCTCACAGATACGCAGTATTTT
-	TRBV7-9	-	TRBJ1-3	CASSPLSGGFGGNTIYF	TGTGCCAGCAGTCCTCTAAGCGGGGGTTTCGGTGGAAACACCATATATTTT
TRBD1	TRBV13	-	TRBJ2-1	CASSLATGQGDNEQFF	TGTGCCAGCAGCTTAGCCACGGGACAGGGGGACAATGAGCAGTTCTTC
TRBD1	TRBV6-5	-	TRBJ2-7	CASSYYRGDYEQYF	TGTGCCAGCAGTTATTACAGGGGCGACTACGAGCAGTACTTC
-	TRBV15	-	TRBJ1-4	CATSRGQGREKLFF	TGTGCCACCAGCAGAGGGCAGGGGCGTGAAAAACTGTTTTTT
-	TRBV5-1	-	TRBJ2-7	CASSLEQGAAYEQYF	TGCGCCAGCAGCTTGGAACAGGGTGCGGCCTACGAGCAGTACTTC
-	TRBV2	-	TRBJ1-2	CASSLERGANYGYTF	TGTGCCAGTAGCCTCGAGCGGGGAGCTAACTATGGCTACACCTTC
-	TRBV2	-	TRBJ1-1	CASSGRQARNTEAFF	TGTGCCAGCAGTGGGAGACAGGCCAGGAACACTGAAGCTTTCTTT
TRBD2	TRBV7-8	once	TRBJ2-1	CASSRTSGSYNEQFF	TGTGCCAGCAGCCGGACTAGCGGGAGCTACAATGAGCAGTTCTTC
TRBD1	TRBV30	-	TRBJ2-7	CAWSRDRSSYEQYF	TGTGCCTGGAGTCGGGACAGGAGCTCCTACGAGCAGTACTTC
-	TRBV15	-	TRBJ1-5	CATSGGAGLFQPQHF	TGTGCCACCAGCGGAGGGGCGGGACTTTTCCAGCCCCAGCATTTT
-	TRBV11-2	-	TRBJ1-3	CASIGPPGNTIYF	TGTGCCAGCATTGGGCCCCCTGGAAACACCATATATTTT
TRBD2	TRBV28	-	TRBJ2-1	CASSNLAGESTNEQFF	TGTGCCAGCAGTAACCTAGCGGGAGAATCTACCAATGAGCAGTTCTTC
-	TRBV9	-	TRBJ1-1	CASSVGAWSGNTEAFF	TGTGCCAGCAGCGTAGGCGCCTGGTCAGGAAACACTGAAGCTTTCTTT